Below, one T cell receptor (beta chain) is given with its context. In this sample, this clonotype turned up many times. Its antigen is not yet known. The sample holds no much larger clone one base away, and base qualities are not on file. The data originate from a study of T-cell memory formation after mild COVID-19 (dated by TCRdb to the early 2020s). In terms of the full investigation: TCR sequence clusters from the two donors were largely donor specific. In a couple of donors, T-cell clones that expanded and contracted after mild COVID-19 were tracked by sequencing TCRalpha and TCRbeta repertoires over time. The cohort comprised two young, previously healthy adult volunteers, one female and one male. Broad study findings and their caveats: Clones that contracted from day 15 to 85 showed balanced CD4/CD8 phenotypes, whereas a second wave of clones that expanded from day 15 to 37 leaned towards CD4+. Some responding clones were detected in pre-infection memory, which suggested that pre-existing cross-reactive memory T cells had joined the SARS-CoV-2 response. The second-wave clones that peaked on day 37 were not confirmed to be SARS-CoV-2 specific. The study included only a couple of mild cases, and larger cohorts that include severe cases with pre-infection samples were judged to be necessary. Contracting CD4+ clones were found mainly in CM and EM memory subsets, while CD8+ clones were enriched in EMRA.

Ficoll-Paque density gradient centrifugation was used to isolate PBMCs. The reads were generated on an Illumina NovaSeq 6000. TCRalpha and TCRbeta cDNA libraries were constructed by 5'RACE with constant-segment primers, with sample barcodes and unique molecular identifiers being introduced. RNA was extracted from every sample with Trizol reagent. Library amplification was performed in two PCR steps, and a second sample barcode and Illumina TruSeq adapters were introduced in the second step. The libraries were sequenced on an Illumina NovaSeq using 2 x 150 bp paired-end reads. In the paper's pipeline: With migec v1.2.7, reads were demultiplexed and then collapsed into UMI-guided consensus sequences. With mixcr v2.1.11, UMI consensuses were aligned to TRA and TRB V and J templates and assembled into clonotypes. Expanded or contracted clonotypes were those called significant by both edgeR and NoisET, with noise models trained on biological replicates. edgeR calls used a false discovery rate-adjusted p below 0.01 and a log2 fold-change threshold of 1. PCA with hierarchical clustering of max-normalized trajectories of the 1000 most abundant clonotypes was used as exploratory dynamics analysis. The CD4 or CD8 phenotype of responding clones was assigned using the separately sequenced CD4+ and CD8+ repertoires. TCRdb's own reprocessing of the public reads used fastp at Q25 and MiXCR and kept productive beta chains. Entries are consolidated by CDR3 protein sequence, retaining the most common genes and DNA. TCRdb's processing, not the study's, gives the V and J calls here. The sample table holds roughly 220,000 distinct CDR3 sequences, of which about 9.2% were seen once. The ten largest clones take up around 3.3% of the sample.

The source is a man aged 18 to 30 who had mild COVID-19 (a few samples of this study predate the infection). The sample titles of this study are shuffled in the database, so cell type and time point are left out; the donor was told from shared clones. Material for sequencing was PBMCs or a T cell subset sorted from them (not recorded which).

The sequenced DNA: TGTGCCAGCAGCTTCTTTGGGGCCAACGTCCTGACTTTC. It specifies CASSFFGANVLTF. Recombination linked TRBV7-2 to TRBJ2-6; a confident D gene designation cannot be given. Trimming takes 3 bases from V and 3 bases from J, and the germline ends sit 3 bases apart. CDR1 SGHTA and CDR2 FQGNSA were looked up in the germline V gene. The CDR3 goes from the cysteine to the phenylalanine over 13 residues. Only CDR3 DNA is held: 39 bases, read in frame from base 1.